What follows are 6 T cell receptor beta chains derived from one specimen sequenced in a study of T cells of healthy individuals. TCRdb recomputed calls from the 5' RACE reads with MiXCR, one row per CDR3 protein. The sample holds approximately 89,000 distinct CDR3 sequences, approximately 5.4% seen once. Receptors were obtained from a female donor in good health.

A few counts support this clonotype. The chain links TRBV12-3 or TRBV12-4 to TRBJ2-3; D may be TRBD1 (6 bases). There are 13 residues in the CDR3. The germline V and J ends were trimmed by 3 bases and 4 bases, with 8 bases remaining between them. CDR3 coding DNA: TGTGCCAGCAGTTTTGGGGGCGCAGATACGCAGTATTTT. It yields the protein CASSFGGADTQYF.

The sample holds many counts of this clonotype. The CDR3 is CSYNGGVLSYEQYF. The CDR3 nucleotides are TGCAGTTACAATGGGGGGGTGCTCTCCTACGAGCAGTACTTC. The chain couples TRBV20-1 to TRBJ2-7, with TRBD2 identical over 7 bases. CDR1 is DFQATT, CDR2 SNEGSKA, per germline (reference sequence). The CDR3 has 14 amino acids. The V gene end was trimmed by 8 bases and the J gene end by 0 bases; junction bases not matched to a gene: 10.

This clonotype was seen repeatedly, ten times or more. CDR3 bases: TGTGCCACCAGTGGATGGGGTTTTACTGAAGCTTTCTTT. This gives the protein CATSGWGFTEAFF. The rearrangement joins TRBV24-1 to TRBJ1-1; D unclear. The CDR3 runs 13 residues. Trimming took off 5 bases at V and 5 bases at J, with 11 bases between the two ends. From germline, CDR1 is KGHDR and CDR2 SFDVKD.

The table lists this clonotype with many counts. The chain carries TRBV27 and TRBJ1-1; D might be TRBD1 (6 bases). The CDR3 consists of 14 residues. The V end lost 5 bases, the J end lost 11 bases, and 21 bases lay between the germline ends. The germline V gene has CDR1 MNHEY and CDR2 SMNVEV (reference sequence). The CDR3 region has the DNA TGTGCCAGCAGTCAAAAGACAGGCCCCTTTGGGGCTTTCTTT. Its protein is CASSQKTGPFGAFF.

This clonotype was recorded at least ten times. The rearrangement uses TRBV4-3 and TRBJ2-1; possibly TRBD2 for D (6 bases). Germline V lookup: CDR1 LGHNA, CDR2 YSLEER. The CDR3 is 16 residues long. Trimming pared 0 bases from V and 6 bases from J, leaving 15 bases between. CDR3 residues: CASSQEENLGGNEQFF. CDR3 DNA sequence: TGCGCCAGCAGCCAAGAAGAGAACCTGGGGGGCAATGAGCAGTTCTTC.

Many counts were recorded for this clonotype. The genes are TRBV6-2 or TRBV6-3 and TRBJ1-5; D is undetermined. The V gene lost 4 bases and the J gene lost 5 bases, with 12 bases spanning the gap. The CDR3 runs to 14 residues. Germline loops: CDR1 MNHEY, CDR2 SVGEGT. The CDR3 DNA sequence: TGTGCCAGCAGTTTTACACGATATGATCAGCCCCAGCATTTT. It translates to CASSFTRYDQPQHF.